The next 21 T cell receptor beta chains were all read from a single sample in a study of CD8 T cells in Susac syndrome. The authors reverse transcribed about 0.45 to 1 ug RNA with random hexamers. One entry per CDR3 protein results from TCRdb running MiXCR on the immunoSEQ multiplex PCR reads. The repertoire consists of around 110,000 distinct CDR3 sequences, with roughly 94% occurring once and the leading ten covering around 0.28%. The sample consisted of CD8+ T cells from PBMCs. The receptors come from a human donor with Susac syndrome.

This chain links TRBV15 with TRBJ1-6; D is perhaps TRBD1 (5 bases). The CDR3 length is 15 residues. Trimming left V 5 bases short and J 6 bases short, with 14 bases between. Germline V gives CDR1 LNHNV, CDR2 YYDKDF (reference sequence). In nucleotides, the CDR3 is TGTGCCACCAGCCCCCTGGGGGTGGGTAATTCACCCCTCCACTTT. This codes for CATSPLGVGNSPLHF.

The chain recombines TRBV9 with TRBJ2-7, with unresolved D. Trimming left V 3 bases short and J 7 bases short, with 14 bases between. CDR1 and CDR2 from the germline V gene are SGDLS and YYNGEE. The CDR3 is 13 amino acids. The CDR3 protein is CASSGVLAREQYF. The CDR3 coding sequence is TGTGCCAGCAGCGGGGTTCTGGCAAGGGAGCAGTACTTC.

The chain employs TRBV29-1 and TRBJ1-2, with 7 bases lining up with TRBD1. The CDR3 covers 12 residues. The ends lost 7 bases at V and 3 bases at J; junction bases unmatched: 5. Germline loops: CDR1 SQVTM, CDR2 ANQGSEA. The CDR3 spells CSAATGYYGYTF. CDR3 DNA sequence: TGCAGCGCTGCGACAGGGTACTATGGCTACACCTTC. The full variable domain, its missing parts supplied by reference TRBV29-1 and TRBJ1-2, is SAVISQKPSRDICQRGTSLTIQCQVDSQVTMMFWYRQQPGQSLTLIATANQGSEATYESGFVIDKFPISRPNLTFSTLTVSNMSPEDSSIYLCSAATGYYGYTFGSGTRLTVV.

This clonotype came up once. The chain has TRBV27 and TRBJ2-7; 11 bases fit TRBD2. Germline lookup yields CDR1 MNHEY and CDR2 SMNVEV (reference sequence). The CDR3 is made up of 16 amino acids. V trimming: 8 bases; J trimming: 6 bases; junction bases outside the gene matches: 15. The CDR3 region is CASRPSGGTEVSEQYF. The DNA of the CDR3 is TGTGCCAGCCGTCCTAGCGGGGGGACCGAGGTTAGCGAGCAGTACTTC.

The V gene is TRBV21-1, the J gene TRBJ2-5; TRBD1 is the table's D call and was not checked against the DNA. TRBV21-1 is marked as a pseudogene. This CDR3 comprises 15 residues. The CDR3: CASSKLGHFQETQYF. Written as DNA, the CDR3 is TGTGCCAGCAGCAAACTAGGACACTTCCAAGAGACCCAGTACTTC.

The genes are TRBV5-1 and TRBJ1-1, with 11 bases fitting TRBD1. The CDR3 has 14 residues. The germline gives CDR1 SGHRS, CDR2 YFSETQ. Trimming at V came to 4 bases and at J to 4 bases, leaving 3 bases not matched to a gene. The CDR3 DNA sequence: TGCGCCAGCAGCGCCGGGACAGGGGGCACTGAAGCTTTCTTT. This sequence encodes CASSAGTGGTEAFF. Using reference TRBV5-1 and TRBJ1-1 for the parts outside the CDR3, the full variable domain is KAGVTQTPRYLIKTRGQQVTLSCSPISGHRSVSWYQQTPGQGLQFLFEYFSETQRNKGNFPGRFSGRQFSNSRSEMNVSTLELGDSALYLCASSAGTGGTEAFFGQGTRLTVV.

The V and J genes are TRBV9 and TRBJ2-5; 11 bases are shared with TRBD2. The CDR3 covers 15 residues. V lost 4 bases, J lost 4 bases, and 6 bases stayed unmatched. Per germline, CDR1 SGDLS and CDR2 YYNGEE. CDR3 sequence (DNA): TGTGCCAGCAGCCTAGCGGGGGGCGGGGGAGAGACCCAGTACTTC. Amino acids: CASSLAGGGGETQYF.

The genes are TRBV20-1 and TRBJ2-7, with 9 bases that match TRBD1. V shed 5 bases and J 1 base; nucleotides not matched to a gene: 6. CDR3 length: 14 amino acids. Germline values: CDR1 DFQATT, CDR2 SNEGSKA (reference sequence). The CDR3 DNA follows: TGCAGTGCTCGGACGGGACAGGGATCCTACGAGCAGTACTTC. Translation gives CSARTGQGSYEQYF.

This chain connects TRBV19 to TRBJ1-5; no firm D call. Germline V gives CDR1 LNHDA, CDR2 SQIVND (reference sequence). Trimming stripped 5 bases from V and 1 base from J, with 9 bases between. The CDR3 has 14 residues. CDR3 protein: CASSELVSNQPQHF. Here the CDR3 DNA reads TGTGCCAGTAGTGAACTTGTGAGCAATCAGCCCCAGCATTTT.

A few counts support this clonotype. The chain combines TRBV7-9 with TRBJ1-5; D remains unclear. Trimming removed 1 base from V and 6 bases from J, with 4 bases in between. The germline V gene encodes CDR1 SEHNR and CDR2 FQNEAQ (reference sequence). This CDR3 contains 12 residues. The CDR3 nucleotides read TGTGCCAGCAGCTTAGGCAGTCAGCCCCAGCATTTT. Translating it yields CASSLGSQPQHF.

The table lists this clonotype with a count of one. V gene TRBV4-1 combines with J gene TRBJ2-1; the D gene is possibly TRBD1 (6 bases). Germline-derived CDR1 and CDR2 are MGHRA and YSYEKL. The CDR3 runs to 12 residues. The V and J ends lost 1 base and 10 bases respectively, with 8 bases between them. Written as DNA, the CDR3 is TGCGCCAGCAGCCAAGGGACAGCCGAGCAGTTCTTC. Amino acids: CASSQGTAEQFF.

The chain carries TRBV23-1 and TRBJ1-1, with 8 bases matching TRBD1. TRBV23-1 counts as an open reading frame of uncertain function. The V and J ends lost 0 bases and 3 bases, in that order; junction bases with no gene match: 12. CDR3 length: 18 residues. The CDR3 here is CASSQSRKTGVKDTEAFF. The CDR3 DNA reads TGCGCCAGCAGTCAATCTCGTAAGACAGGGGTTAAGGACACTGAAGCTTTCTTT.

The V and J genes are TRBV27 and TRBJ2-7; unclear D gene. Germline V gene lookup returns CDR1 MNHEY and CDR2 SMNVEV (reference sequence). CDR3 length equals 15 residues. Trimming left V 6 bases short and J 0 bases short, with 15 bases between. CDR3 bases: TGTGCCAGCAGCCTTCGCGGCCCCGACTCCTACGAGCAGTACTTC. Protein product: CASSLRGPDSYEQYF.

The chain couples TRBV10-3 to TRBJ2-1; maybe TRBD1 (6 bases). The CDR3 runs to 18 residues. Germline V gene sequence: CDR1 ENHRY, CDR2 SYGVKD. Trimming took off 6 bases at V and 2 bases at J, with 23 bases between the two ends. CDR3 protein: CAISASDSQSNPYNEQFF. The CDR3 DNA reads TGTGCCATCAGCGCCTCGGACAGTCAGAGTAATCCCTACAATGAGCAGTTCTTC.

V usage is TRBV9 and J usage is TRBJ2-3, with 14 bases matching TRBD2. The junction had 3 bases not matched to a gene; V was cut back by 3 bases and J by 3 bases. CDR3 length: 16 residues. Germline V CDR1 and CDR2: SGDLS, YYNGEE. CDR3 in amino acids: CASSAGLAGETDTQYF. The CDR3 DNA sequence: TGTGCCAGCAGCGCGGGACTAGCGGGGGAGACAGATACGCAGTATTTT.

V and J are TRBV13 and TRBJ1-5; 9 bases map to TRBD1. The germline V gene encodes CDR1 PRHDT and CDR2 FYEKMQ (reference sequence). The V segment lost 5 bases and the J segment 5 bases; nucleotides outside the gene matches: 13. CDR3 size: 17 residues. In DNA, the CDR3 is TGTGCCAGCAGCCTCAGTGCGGACAGGGGCCGGTATCAGCCCCAGCATTTT. Amino acids: CASSLSADRGRYQPQHF.

This chain links TRBV20-1 with TRBJ1-1, with a weak D call TRBD1 (5 bases). The CDR3 runs to 12 residues. V was pared by 6 bases and J by 4 bases, with 12 bases between. CDR1 is DFQATT, CDR2 SNEGSKA, per germline (reference sequence). The CDR3 reads CSARPGSTEAFF. As DNA, the CDR3 is TGCAGTGCGAGGCCAGGGAGCACTGAAGCTTTCTTT.

V usage is TRBV7-2 and J usage is TRBJ1-3; D ambiguous. Germline V lookup: CDR1 SGHTA, CDR2 FQGNSA. V was shortened by 1 base and J by 3 bases, with 10 bases between the two germline ends. This CDR3 has 15 amino acids. CDR3 sequence reads: CASSLGSGIGNTIYF. CDR3 DNA sequence: TGTGCCAGCAGCTTAGGGTCGGGGATTGGAAACACCATATATTTT.

For this clonotype: Sequence at one end of the junction differs from germline and may be a read error. The chain recombines TRBV29-1 with TRBJ2-1; 8 bases agree with TRBD1. Looked up from germline, CDR1 is SQVTM and CDR2 is ANQGSEA. CDR3 length: 12 residues. For the CDR3, the DNA is TGCACCGTTGACGGGACAGGAAATGAGCAGTTCTTC. Translating gives CTVDGTGNEQFF.

The chain is built from TRBV27 and TRBJ1-2; 9 bases match TRBD1. V dropped 10 bases and J dropped 3; count of bases not matched to a gene: 12. CDR3 length: 15 amino acids. Germline lookup yields CDR1 MNHEY and CDR2 SMNVEV (reference sequence). CDR3 in DNA: TGTGCCACAGGAACAGGGGGCAGGCCCTACTATGGCTACACCTTC. The encoded protein is CATGTGGRPYYGYTF.

This clonotype was seen only once. The chain recombines TRBV6-2 or TRBV6-3 with TRBJ2-7; D is unclear. V was cut by 0 bases and J by 5 bases, with 8 bases left in between. This CDR3 is 13 amino acids long. Looked up from germline, CDR1 is MNHEY and CDR2 is SVGEGT. As DNA, the CDR3 is TGTGCCAGCAGTTACTCGAGCAAAAACGAGCAGTACTTC. Translated, it gives CASSYSSKNEQYF.